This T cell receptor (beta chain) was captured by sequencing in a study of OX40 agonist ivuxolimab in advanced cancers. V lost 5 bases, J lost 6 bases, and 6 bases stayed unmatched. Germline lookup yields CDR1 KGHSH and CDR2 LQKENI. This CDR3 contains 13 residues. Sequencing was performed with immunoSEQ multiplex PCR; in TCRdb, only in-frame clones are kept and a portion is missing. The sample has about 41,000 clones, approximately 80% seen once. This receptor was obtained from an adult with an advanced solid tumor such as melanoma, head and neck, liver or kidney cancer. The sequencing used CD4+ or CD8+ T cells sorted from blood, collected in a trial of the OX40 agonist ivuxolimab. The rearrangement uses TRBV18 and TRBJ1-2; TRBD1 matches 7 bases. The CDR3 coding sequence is TGTGCCAGCTCATTCCTGGACAGGAATGGCTACACCTTC. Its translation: CASSFLDRNGYTF.